Each of the 8 T cell receptor beta chains below was sequenced from the same sample in a study of OX40 agonist ivuxolimab in advanced cancers. Only in-frame clones appear in the TCRdb table, and some are missing; sequencing was by immunoSEQ multiplex PCR. The top ten hold 1.5% to 2% of the sample, which has 70,000 to 95,000 clones, about 81% seen once. Sequences were derived from CD4+ or CD8+ T cells sorted from blood, sampled in a trial of the OX40 agonist ivuxolimab. The receptors originated from an adult with an advanced solid tumor such as melanoma, head and neck, liver or kidney cancer.

The rearrangement links TRBV4-3 to TRBJ1-4, with no clear D. The V gene lost 3 bases and the J gene lost 5 bases, with 4 bases spanning the gap. The CDR3 consists of 12 residues. CDR1 LGHNA and CDR2 YSLEER come from the germline V gene. CDR3 DNA sequence: TGCGCCAGCAGCCACAGAAATGAAAAACTGTTTTTT. Translated, it gives CASSHRNEKLFF.

The rearrangement links TRBV5-1 to TRBJ2-7, with D possibly TRBD2 on 6 matching bases. The CDR3 runs 14 residues. The V end lost 2 bases, the J end lost 0 bases, and 9 bases lay between the germline ends. The germline gives CDR1 SGHRS, CDR2 YFSETQ. The CDR3 loop reads CASSLTGDSYEQYF. In DNA form, the CDR3 reads TGCGCCAGCAGCTTAACGGGGGACTCCTACGAGCAGTACTTC.

This clone appeared a few times. The chain joins TRBV19 to TRBJ2-6; 8 bases align to TRBD1. V lost 6 bases, J lost 0 bases, and 7 bases stayed unmatched. Germline V lookup: CDR1 LNHDA, CDR2 SQIVND (reference sequence). The CDR3 is 17 residues long. The DNA for the CDR3 is TGTGCCAGTAGCCTGGGACAGGCCCCCTCTGGGGCCAACGTCCTGACTTTC. This translates into CASSLGQAPSGANVLTF.

The gene calls are TRBV10-3 and TRBJ1-1, with TRBD1 matching over 8 bases. Per germline, CDR1 ENHRY and CDR2 SYGVKD. The V gene end was trimmed by 11 bases and the J gene end by 0 bases; junction bases not matched to a gene: 5. The CDR3 contains 13 residues. For the CDR3, the DNA is TGTGCCGTCCAGGGGGCTGTGAACACTGAAGCTTTCTTT. Translation gives CAVQGAVNTEAFF.

This clone was observed a single time. The rearrangement joins TRBV5-1 to TRBJ1-1, with D tentatively TRBD1 (5 bases). CDR1 is SGHRS and CDR2 is YFSETQ in the germline V gene. This CDR3 has 14 amino acids. V was trimmed by 0 bases and J by 1 base, leaving 7 bases between them. Here the CDR3 reads CASSLGDGNTEAFF. The DNA of the CDR3 is TGCGCCAGCAGCTTGGGGGACGGGAACACTGAAGCTTTCTTT.

The J gene is TRBJ2-1, the V gene TRBV27; no definite D call. Trimming left V 7 bases short and J 4 bases short, with 14 bases between. Per the germline V gene, CDR1 is MNHEY and CDR2 is SMNVEV (reference sequence). The CDR3 is 14 residues long. The CDR3 reads CASTKGTFYNEQFF. In DNA, the CDR3 is TGTGCCAGCACTAAGGGAACTTTTTACAATGAGCAGTTCTTC.

V gene TRBV2 combines with J gene TRBJ1-2; no clear D. V was clipped by 5 bases and J by 8 bases, with 15 bases between them. The CDR3 has 13 residues. CDR1 is SNHLY, CDR2 FYNNEI, per germline. CDR3 nucleotide sequence: TGTGCCAGCAGTTCATCCCGGGAGGGAGGCTACACCTTC. The encoded protein is CASSSSREGGYTF.

The rearrangement links TRBV7-9 to TRBJ1-2, with D hard to call. The CDR3 has 13 amino acids. V was shortened by 1 base and J by 4 bases, with 7 bases between the two germline ends. CDR1 is SEHNR and CDR2 is FQNEAQ in the germline V gene (reference sequence). The CDR3 sequence: CASSLDTSYGYTF. The CDR3 DNA follows: TGTGCCAGCAGCTTAGACACCAGCTATGGCTACACCTTC.